This T cell receptor beta chain was sequenced in a study of metastatic and nonmetastatic thyroid tumors. Study in general: Thyroid patients, malignant and benign, had repertoires compared across blood and tumor or nodule tissue. General study results and limits: Malignant thyroid tumors reportedly exceeded benign nodules significantly in TCR beta diversity, with the difference appearing in blood and tumor.

The length of the CDR3 is 15 residues. V shed 7 bases, J shed 2 bases, and the junction held 11 bases outside the gene matches. Germline V gene data show CDR1 as SEHNR and CDR2 as FQNEAQ (reference sequence). Ahead of thyroid surgery, no patient had received treatment of any kind. With regard to this clone: Its antigen is unidentified.

TCRdb reprocessed the PCR reads using MiXCR. The repertoire holds fewer than 25,000 clones, with more than 20% as singletons. The material sequenced was blood. This TCR came from a male donor with papillary thyroid cancer or a benign thyroid nodule (not recorded which). Some clones in this sample may be carry-over from other donors' samples. V gene TRBV7-9 combines with J gene TRBJ2-7; 7 bases fit TRBD1. The CDR3 DNA reads TGTGCCAGCATCTCCCTGGACAGGCGCACCTACGAGCAGTACTTC. It yields the protein CASISLDRRTYEQYF.